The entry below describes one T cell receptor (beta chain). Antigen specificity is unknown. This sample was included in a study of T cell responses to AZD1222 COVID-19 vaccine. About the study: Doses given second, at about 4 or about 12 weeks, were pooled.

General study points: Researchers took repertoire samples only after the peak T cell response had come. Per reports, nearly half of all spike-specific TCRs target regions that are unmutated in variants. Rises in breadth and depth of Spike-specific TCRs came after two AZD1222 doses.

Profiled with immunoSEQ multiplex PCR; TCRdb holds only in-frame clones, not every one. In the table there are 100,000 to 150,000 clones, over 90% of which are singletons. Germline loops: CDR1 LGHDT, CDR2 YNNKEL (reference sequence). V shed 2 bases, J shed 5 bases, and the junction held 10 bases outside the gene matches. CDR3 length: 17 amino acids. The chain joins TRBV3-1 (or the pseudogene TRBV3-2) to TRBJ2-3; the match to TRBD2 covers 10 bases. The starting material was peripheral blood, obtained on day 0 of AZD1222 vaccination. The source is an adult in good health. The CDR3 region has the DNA TGTGCCAGCAGCCAATACCTAGCGGGGGTGCGTCAAGATACGCAGTATTTT. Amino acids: CASSQYLAGVRQDTQYF.